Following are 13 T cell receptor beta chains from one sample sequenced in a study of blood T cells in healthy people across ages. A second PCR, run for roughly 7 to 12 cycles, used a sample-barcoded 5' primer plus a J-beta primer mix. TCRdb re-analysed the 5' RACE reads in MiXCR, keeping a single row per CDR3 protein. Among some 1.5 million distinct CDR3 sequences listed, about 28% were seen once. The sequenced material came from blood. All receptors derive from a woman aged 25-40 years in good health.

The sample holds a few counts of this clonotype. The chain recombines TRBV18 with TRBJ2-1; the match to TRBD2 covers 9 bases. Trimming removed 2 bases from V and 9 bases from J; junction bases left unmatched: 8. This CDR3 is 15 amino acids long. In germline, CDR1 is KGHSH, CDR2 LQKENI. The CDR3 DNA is TGTGCCAGCTCACCATCGACTAGCGGAGTGGGTGAGCAGTTCTTC. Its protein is CASSPSTSGVGEQFF.

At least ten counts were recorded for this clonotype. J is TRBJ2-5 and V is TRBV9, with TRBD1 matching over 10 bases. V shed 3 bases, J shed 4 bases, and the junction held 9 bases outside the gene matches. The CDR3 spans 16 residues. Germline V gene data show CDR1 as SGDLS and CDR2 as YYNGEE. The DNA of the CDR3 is TGTGCCAGCAGCGAGGGACAGGGGAGGAAGTTAGAGACCCAGTACTTC. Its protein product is CASSEGQGRKLETQYF.

CDR3 sequence reads: CASSWGGNGELFF. The CDR3 nucleotides are TGTGCCAGCAGCTGGGGGGGGAACGGGGAGCTGTTTTTT. The gene calls are TRBV5-5 and TRBJ2-2; TRBD2 matches at 7 bases. The length of the CDR3 is 13 residues. Unmatched junction bases numbered 3, after V lost 3 bases and J lost 7 bases. CDR1 is SGHKS, CDR2 YYEKEE, per germline (reference sequence).

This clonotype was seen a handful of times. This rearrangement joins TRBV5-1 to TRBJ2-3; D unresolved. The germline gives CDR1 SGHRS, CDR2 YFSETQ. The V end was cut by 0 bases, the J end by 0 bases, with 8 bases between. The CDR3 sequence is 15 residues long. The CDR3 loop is CASSLAAQSTDTQYF. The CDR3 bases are TGCGCCAGCAGCTTGGCCGCACAGAGCACAGATACGCAGTATTTT.

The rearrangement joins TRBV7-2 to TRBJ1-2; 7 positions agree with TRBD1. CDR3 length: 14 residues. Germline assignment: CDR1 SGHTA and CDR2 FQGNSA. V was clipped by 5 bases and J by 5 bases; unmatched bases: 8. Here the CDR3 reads CASSARQGSYGYTF. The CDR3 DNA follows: TGTGCCAGCAGCGCTAGACAGGGTTCTTATGGCTACACCTTC.

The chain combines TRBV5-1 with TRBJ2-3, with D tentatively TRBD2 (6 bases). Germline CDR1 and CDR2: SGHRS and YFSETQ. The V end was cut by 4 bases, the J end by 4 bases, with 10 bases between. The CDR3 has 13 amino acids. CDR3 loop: CASSIGEADTQYF. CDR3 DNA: TGCGCCAGCAGCATCGGGGAGGCAGATACGCAGTATTTT.

The CDR3 protein is CASSGSTYGYTF. In DNA form, the CDR3 reads TGTGCCAGCAGCGGCAGTACTTATGGCTACACCTTC. The chain employs TRBV27 and TRBJ1-2; D remains ambiguous. The CDR3 consists of 12 residues. With 6 bases removed from V and 5 bases from J, the gap between germline ends came to 10 bases. Germline-derived CDR1 and CDR2 are MNHEY and SMNVEV (reference sequence).

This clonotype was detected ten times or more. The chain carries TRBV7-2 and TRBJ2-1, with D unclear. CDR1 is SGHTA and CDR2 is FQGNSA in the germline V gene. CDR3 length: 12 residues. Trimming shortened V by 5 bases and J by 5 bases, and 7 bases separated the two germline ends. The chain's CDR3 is CASSPTHNEQFF. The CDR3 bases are TGTGCCAGCAGCCCCACGCACAATGAGCAGTTCTTC.

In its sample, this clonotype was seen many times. CDR3 loop: CASSQLQGASEQYF. CDR3 bases: TGTGCCAGCAGCCAACTACAGGGGGCGAGTGAGCAGTACTTC. This chain joins TRBV7-9 and TRBJ2-7, with 9 bases fitting TRBD1. V shed 5 bases and J 7 bases; nucleotides not matched to a gene: 9. The CDR3 length is 14 residues. CDR1 SEHNR and CDR2 FQNEAQ come from the germline V gene (reference sequence).

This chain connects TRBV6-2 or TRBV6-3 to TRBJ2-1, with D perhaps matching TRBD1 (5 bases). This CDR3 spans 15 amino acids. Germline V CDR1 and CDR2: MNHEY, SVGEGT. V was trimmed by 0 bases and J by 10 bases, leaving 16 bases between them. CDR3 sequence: CASSYSGLEYVEQFF. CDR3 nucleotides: TGTGCCAGCAGTTACTCGGGGCTAGAGTACGTGGAGCAGTTCTTC.

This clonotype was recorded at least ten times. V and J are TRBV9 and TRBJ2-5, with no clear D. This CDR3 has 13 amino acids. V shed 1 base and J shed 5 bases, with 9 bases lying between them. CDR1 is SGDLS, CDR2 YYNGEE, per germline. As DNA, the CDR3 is TGTGCCAGCAGCGTATCACAGTGGGAGACCCAGTACTTC. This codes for CASSVSQWETQYF.

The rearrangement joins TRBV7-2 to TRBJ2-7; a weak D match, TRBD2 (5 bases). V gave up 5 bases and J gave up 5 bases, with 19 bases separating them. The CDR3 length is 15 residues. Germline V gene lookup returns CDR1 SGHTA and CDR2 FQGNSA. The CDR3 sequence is CASSQADYPRDEQYF. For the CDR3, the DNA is TGTGCCAGCAGCCAGGCTGACTACCCGCGTGACGAGCAGTACTTC.

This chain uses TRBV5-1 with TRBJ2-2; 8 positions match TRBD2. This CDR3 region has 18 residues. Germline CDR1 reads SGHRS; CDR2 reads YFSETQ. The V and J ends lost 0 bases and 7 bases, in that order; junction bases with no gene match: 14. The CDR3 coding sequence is TGCGCCAGCAGCTTGGTTCCAGCGGGGGCCACCTTTGGCGGGGAGCTGTTTTTT. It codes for CASSLVPAGATFGGELFF.